One sample yielded the 6 T cell receptor beta chains listed below, sequenced in a study of T cells after yellow fever vaccination (dated by TCRdb to about 2019). The intended sense of this specimen's treatment or condition label: live attenuated yellow fever vaccine strain. The library was made by 5' RACE. TCRdb shows the sequencer as Illumina NovaSeq 6000. TCRdb redid the processing of the public reads, applying fastp at Q25 and MiXCR, and retained in-frame beta chains. Identical CDR3 proteins give one entry, which carries the most common genes and DNA. The sample includes about 310,000 distinct CDR3 sequences, with around 3.9% observed a single time. 20% to 25% of the sample goes to the ten largest clones. Sequenced material: PBMCs, taken on the day of the yellow fever booster vaccination. Every receptor here comes from a man aged 18-30 years who received the YFV17D yellow fever vaccine.

This clonotype occurred many times. V is TRBV3-2 and J is TRBJ2-1. TRBV3-2 corresponds to a pseudogene. This CDR3 comprises 17 residues. The CDR3, as DNA: TGTGCCAGCAGCCATGAGACGGTTCATCTTAATTTCAATGAGCAGTTCTTC. This sequence encodes CASSHETVHLNFNEQFF.

This clonotype was detected ten times or more. This sequence joins TRBV5-1 and TRBJ2-7; TRBD1 aligns across 7 bases. Germline V gene sequence: CDR1 SGHRS, CDR2 YFSETQ. The J segment lost 2 bases and the V segment lost 1 base, leaving 3 bases of the junction unmatched. The CDR3 has 14 amino acids. For the CDR3, the DNA is TGCGCCAGCAGCTTGTGGACAGGCACCTACGAGCAGTACTTC. Residues: CASSLWTGTYEQYF.

This clonotype was seen a few times. This sequence joins TRBV4-3 and TRBJ2-2; D could derive from TRBD1 or TRBD2 (6 bases each). V gave up 2 bases and J gave up 4 bases, with 11 bases separating them. The germline V gene encodes CDR1 LGHNA and CDR2 YSLEER. The CDR3 has 15 amino acids. Here the CDR3 reads CASSQRGVATGELFF. CDR3 DNA sequence: TGCGCCAGCAGCCAAAGGGGGGTTGCCACCGGGGAGCTGTTTTTT.

The rearrangement uses TRBV5-4 and TRBJ2-2, with 7 bases fitting TRBD2. Trimming took 0 bases from V and 7 from J; bases not matched to a gene: 3. Germline lookup yields CDR1 SGHNT and CDR2 YYREEE (reference sequence). The CDR3 is 14 amino acids. CDR3 nucleotide sequence: TGTGCCAGCAGCTTGGTTGGGAGGGACGGGGAGCTGTTTTTT. Protein sequence: CASSLVGRDGELFF.

In this sample, this clonotype turned up a few times. V usage is TRBV5-4 and J usage is TRBJ2-7, with D perhaps given as TRBD1 or TRBD2 (6 bases each). V was shortened by 3 bases and J by 6 bases, with 16 bases between the two germline ends. The CDR3 sequence is 14 residues long. From germline, CDR1 is SGHNT and CDR2 YYREEE (reference sequence). The CDR3 sequence is CASSSGTPGAEQYF. CDR3 DNA: TGTGCCAGCAGCTCCGGGACACCGGGAGCCGAGCAGTACTTC. Using reference TRBV5-4 and TRBJ2-7 for the parts outside the CDR3, the full variable domain is ETGVTQSPTHLIKTRGQQVTLRCSSQSGHNTVSWYQQALGQGPQFIFQYYREEENGRGNFPPRFSGLQFPNYSSELNVNALELDDSALYLCASSSGTPGAEQYFGPGTRLTVT.

This clonotype was observed many times. V and J are TRBV5-1 and TRBJ2-7; TRBD2 is a possible D gene (6 bases). The CDR3 has 15 residues. The germline CDR1 and CDR2 sequences are SGHRS and YFSETQ. The V and J ends lost 0 bases and 0 bases respectively, with 10 bases between them. The CDR3 region has the DNA TGCGCCAGCAGCTTGGGCGGGGTGAGCTCCTACGAGCAGTACTTC. This gives the protein CASSLGGVSSYEQYF.